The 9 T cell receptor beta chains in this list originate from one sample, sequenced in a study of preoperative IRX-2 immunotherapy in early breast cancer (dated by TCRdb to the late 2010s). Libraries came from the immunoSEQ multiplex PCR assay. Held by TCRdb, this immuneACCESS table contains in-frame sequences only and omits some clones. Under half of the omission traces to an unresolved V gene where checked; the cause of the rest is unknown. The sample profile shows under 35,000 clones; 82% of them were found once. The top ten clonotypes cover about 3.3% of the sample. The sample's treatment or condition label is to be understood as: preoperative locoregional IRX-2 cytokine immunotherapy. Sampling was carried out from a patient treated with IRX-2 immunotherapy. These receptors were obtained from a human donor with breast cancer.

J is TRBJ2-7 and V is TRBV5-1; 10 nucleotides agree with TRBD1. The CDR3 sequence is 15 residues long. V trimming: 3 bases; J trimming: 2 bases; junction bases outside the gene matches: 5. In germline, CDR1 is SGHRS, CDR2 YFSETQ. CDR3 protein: CASSSRTGGPYEQYF. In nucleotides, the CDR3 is TGCGCCAGCAGCTCCCGGACAGGGGGACCCTACGAGCAGTACTTC. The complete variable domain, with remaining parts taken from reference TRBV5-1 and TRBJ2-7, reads KAGVTQTPRYLIKTRGQQVTLSCSPISGHRSVSWYQQTPGQGLQFLFEYFSETQRNKGNFPGRFSGRQFSNSRSEMNVSTLELGDSALYLCASSSRTGGPYEQYFGPGTRLTVT.

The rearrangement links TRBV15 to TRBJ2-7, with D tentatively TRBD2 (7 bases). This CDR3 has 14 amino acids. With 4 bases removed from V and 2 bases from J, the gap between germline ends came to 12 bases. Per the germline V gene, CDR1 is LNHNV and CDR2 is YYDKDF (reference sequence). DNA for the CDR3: TGTGCCACCAGCAAGGGGGGGGTGGCCTACGAGCAGTACTTC. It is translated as CATSKGGVAYEQYF. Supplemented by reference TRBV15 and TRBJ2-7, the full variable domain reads DAMVIQNPRYQVTQFGKPVTLSCSQTLNHNVMYWYQQKSSQAPKLLFHYYDKDFNNEADTPDNFQSRRPNTSFCFLDIRSPGLGDTAMYLCATSKGGVAYEQYFGPGTRLTVT.

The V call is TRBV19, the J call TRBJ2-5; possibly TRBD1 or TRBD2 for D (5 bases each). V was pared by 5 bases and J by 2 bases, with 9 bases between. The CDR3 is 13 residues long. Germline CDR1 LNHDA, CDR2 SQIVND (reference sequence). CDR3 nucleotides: TGTGCCAGTAGTGGGACGGGTCAAGAGACCCAGTACTTC. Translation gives CASSGTGQETQYF. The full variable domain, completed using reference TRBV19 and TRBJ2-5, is DGGITQSPKYLFRKEGQNVTLSCEQNLNHDAMYWYRQDPGQGLRLIYYSQIVNDFQKGDIAEGYSVSREKKESFPLTVTSAQKNPTAFYLCASSGTGQETQYFGPGTRLLVL.

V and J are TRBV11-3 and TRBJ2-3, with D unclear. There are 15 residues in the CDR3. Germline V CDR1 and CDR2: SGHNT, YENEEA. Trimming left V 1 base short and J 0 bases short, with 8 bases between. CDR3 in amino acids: CASSLGAPSTDTQYF. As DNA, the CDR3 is TGTGCCAGCAGCTTAGGTGCCCCTAGCACAGATACGCAGTATTTT.

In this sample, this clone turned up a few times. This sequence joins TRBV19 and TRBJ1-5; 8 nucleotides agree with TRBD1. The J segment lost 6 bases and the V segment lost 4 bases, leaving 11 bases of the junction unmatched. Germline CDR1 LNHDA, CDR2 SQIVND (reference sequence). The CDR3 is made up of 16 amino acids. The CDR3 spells CASSTFSRGLAQPQHF. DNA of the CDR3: TGTGCCAGTAGTACCTTCTCCAGGGGGCTCGCTCAGCCCCAGCATTTT. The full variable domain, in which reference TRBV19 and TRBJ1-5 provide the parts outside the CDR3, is DGGITQSPKYLFRKEGQNVTLSCEQNLNHDAMYWYRQDPGQGLRLIYYSQIVNDFQKGDIAEGYSVSREKKESFPLTVTSAQKNPTAFYLCASSTFSRGLAQPQHFGDGTRLSIL.

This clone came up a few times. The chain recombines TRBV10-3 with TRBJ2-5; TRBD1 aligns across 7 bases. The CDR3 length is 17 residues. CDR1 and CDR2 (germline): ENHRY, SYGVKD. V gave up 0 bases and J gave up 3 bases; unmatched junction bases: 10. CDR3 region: CAISESTLGDREETQYF. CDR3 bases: TGTGCCATCAGTGAGTCGACTCTGGGGGACAGAGAAGAGACCCAGTACTTC.

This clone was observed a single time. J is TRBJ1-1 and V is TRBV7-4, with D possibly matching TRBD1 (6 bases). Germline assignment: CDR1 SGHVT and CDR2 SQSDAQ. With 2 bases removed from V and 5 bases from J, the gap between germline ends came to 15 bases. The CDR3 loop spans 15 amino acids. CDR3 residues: CASSLTGQTLTEAFF. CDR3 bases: TGTGCCAGCAGCTTAACAGGACAGACCCTTACTGAAGCTTTCTTT. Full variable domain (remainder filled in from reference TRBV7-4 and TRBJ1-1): GAGVSQSPRYKVAKRGRDVALRCDSISGHVTLYWYRQTLGQGSEVLTYSQSDAQRDKSGRPSGRFSAERPERSVSTLKIQRTEQGDSAVYLCASSLTGQTLTEAFFGQGTRLTVV.

This CDR3 reads CASREQGPYGYTF. The CDR3 coding sequence is TGTGCCAGCAGGGAACAGGGACCCTATGGCTACACCTTC. The chain couples TRBV7-1 to TRBJ1-2; D is perhaps TRBD1 (6 bases). TRBV7-1 falls under the ORF class, with uncertain function. The CDR3 length is 13 residues. V was cut by 6 bases and J by 4 bases, with 12 bases left in between.

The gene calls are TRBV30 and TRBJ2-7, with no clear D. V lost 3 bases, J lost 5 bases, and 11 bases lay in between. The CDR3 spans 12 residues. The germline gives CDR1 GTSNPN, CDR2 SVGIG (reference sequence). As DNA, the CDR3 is TGTGCCTGGAGCGCCCCTCTTGACGAGCAGTACTTC. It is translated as CAWSAPLDEQYF.